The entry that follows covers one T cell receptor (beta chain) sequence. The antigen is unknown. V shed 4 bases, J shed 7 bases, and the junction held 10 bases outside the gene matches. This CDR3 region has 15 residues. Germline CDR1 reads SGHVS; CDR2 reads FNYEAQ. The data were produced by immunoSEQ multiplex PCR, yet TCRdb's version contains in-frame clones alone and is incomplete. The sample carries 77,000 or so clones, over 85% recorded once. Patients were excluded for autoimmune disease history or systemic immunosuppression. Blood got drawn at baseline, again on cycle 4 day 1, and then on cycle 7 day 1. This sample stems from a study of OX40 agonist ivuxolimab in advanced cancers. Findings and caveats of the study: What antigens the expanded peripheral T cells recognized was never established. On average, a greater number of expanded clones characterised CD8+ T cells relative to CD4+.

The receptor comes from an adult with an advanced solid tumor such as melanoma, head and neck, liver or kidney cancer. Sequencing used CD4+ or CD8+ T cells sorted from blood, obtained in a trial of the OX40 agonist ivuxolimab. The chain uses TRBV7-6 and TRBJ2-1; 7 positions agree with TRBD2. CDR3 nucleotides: TGTGCCAGCAGCTCCGGGGGAGCGGGGCGTAATGAGCAGTTCTTC. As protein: CASSSGGAGRNEQFF.